These T cell receptor beta chains were read from a single sample in a study of beta chain features in type 1 diabetes. Method: immunoSEQ multiplex PCR; TCRdb's copy keeps in-frame clones and lacks some. The repertoire holds almost 350,000 clones, with less than 9.5% as singletons. Sequences were obtained from central memory CD4+ T cells from blood. These receptors were taken from a woman between 18 and 30 years old in good health. The CDR3 runs from the conserved cysteine through the conserved F or W. Each record gives: D gene, V gene, J gene, clone size, CDR3 protein, CDR3 DNA. A D gene is named only where the DNA matches it firmly. Some rows have no size entry. The others give once, few or many, or a class for an expanded clone.

D: -
V: TRBV11-2
J: TRBJ2-1
size: -
CDR3: CASSLEPGYYNEQFF
DNA: TGTGCCAGCAGCTTAGAACCCGGCTACTACAATGAGCAGTTCTTC

D: TRBD1
V: TRBV10-3
J: TRBJ2-6
size: -
CDR3: CAIRGGQGDSGANVLTF
DNA: TGTGCCATCCGCGGGGGACAGGGGGACTCTGGGGCCAACGTCCTGACTTTC

D: -
V: TRBV23-1
J: TRBJ2-7
size: -
CDR3: CASSQSVRRFYEQYF
DNA: TGCGCCAGCAGTCAATCAGTCAGGCGATTCTACGAGCAGTACTTC

D: -
V: TRBV29-1
J: TRBJ1-3
size: -
CDR3: CSVGGASGNTIYF
DNA: TGCAGCGTTGGGGGAGCCTCTGGAAACACCATATATTTT

D: TRBD1
V: TRBV7-2
J: TRBJ1-1
size: few
CDR3: CASSFRQGNTEAFF
DNA: TGTGCCAGCAGCTTTAGACAGGGTAACACTGAAGCTTTCTTT

D: TRBD2
V: TRBV6-5
J: TRBJ2-7
size: -
CDR3: CASSYEREPGYEQYF
DNA: TGTGCCAGCAGTTACGAGCGGGAGCCCGGCTACGAGCAGTACTTC

D: TRBD1
V: TRBV2
J: TRBJ2-2
size: -
CDR3: CASMGQMGGELFF
DNA: TGTGCCAGCATGGGACAGATGGGCGGGGAGCTGTTTTTT

D: TRBD1
V: TRBV7-8
J: TRBJ1-1
size: -
CDR3: CASSPRQGLTEAFF
DNA: TGTGCCAGCAGCCCGAGACAGGGTCTAACTGAAGCTTTCTTT

D: -
V: TRBV18
J: TRBJ2-7
size: -
CDR3: CASSPPGVLKQGSEQYF
DNA: TGTGCCAGCTCACCGCCCGGAGTTCTTAAACAGGGTTCCGAGCAGTACTTC

D: -
V: TRBV7-2
J: TRBJ2-7
size: -
CDR3: CASSAGSSYEQYF
DNA: TGTGCCAGCAGCGCGGGCTCTTCTTACGAGCAGTACTTC

D: -
V: TRBV2
J: TRBJ2-5
size: few
CDR3: CASSERETQYF
DNA: TGTGCCAGCAGTGAGCGGGAGACCCAGTACTTC

D: -
V: TRBV6-6
J: TRBJ2-3
size: few
CDR3: CASGGAGTDTQYF
DNA: TGTGCCAGTGGGGGGGCTGGGACAGATACGCAGTATTTT

D: -
V: TRBV5-4
J: TRBJ2-1
size: many
CDR3: CASSRQGRDEQFF
DNA: TGTGCCAGCAGCCGACAAGGCCGGGATGAGCAGTTCTTC

D: TRBD2
V: TRBV29-1
J: TRBJ2-1
size: -
CDR3: CSVPYSGGLLVGNEQFF
DNA: TGCAGCGTTCCTTATTCGGGAGGGCTTTTAGTCGGCAATGAGCAGTTCTTC

D: -
V: TRBV6-1
J: TRBJ1-5
size: once
CDR3: CASSEGGYSNQPQHF
DNA: TGTGCCAGCAGTGAAGGGGGTTATAGCAATCAGCCCCAGCATTTT

D: -
V: TRBV6-1
J: TRBJ1-1
size: -
CDR3: CATAQEWGREAFF
DNA: TGTGCCACAGCTCAAGAGTGGGGGCGAGAAGCTTTCTTT

D: -
V: TRBV4-2
J: TRBJ2-7
size: few
CDR3: CASSQEGVGSYEQYF
DNA: TGTGCCAGCAGCCAAGAAGGGGTAGGGAGCTACGAGCAGTACTTC

D: TRBD1
V: TRBV7-2
J: TRBJ2-3
size: -
CDR3: CASSSALTGGYDTQYF
DNA: TGTGCCAGCAGCTCAGCATTGACAGGGGGCTACGATACGCAGTATTTT

D: -
V: TRBV7-3
J: TRBJ1-1
size: few
CDR3: CASSLTGADTEAFF
DNA: TGTGCCAGCAGCTTAACAGGGGCGGACACTGAAGCTTTCTTT

D: TRBD1
V: TRBV4-3
J: TRBJ1-2
size: -
CDR3: CASSRELGQNYGYTF
DNA: TGCGCCAGCAGCCGAGAATTGGGACAGAACTATGGCTACACCTTC

D: -
V: TRBV7-2
J: TRBJ2-1
size: -
CDR3: CASSLDLAREQFF
DNA: TGTGCTAGCAGCTTAGACCTAGCGCGTGAGCAGTTCTTC

D: -
V: TRBV7-2
J: TRBJ2-3
size: few
CDR3: CASSLNTGTDTQYF
DNA: TGTGCCAGCAGCTTAAACACAGGCACAGATACGCAGTATTTT

D: TRBD1
V: TRBV9
J: TRBJ1-4
size: -
CDR3: CASSFSGTGGLEKLFF
DNA: TGTGCCAGCAGCTTTTCCGGGACAGGGGGCCTCGAAAAACTGTTTTTT

D: -
V: TRBV7-2
J: TRBJ2-1
size: -
CDR3: CASSLTGAYHEQFF
DNA: TGTGCCAGCAGCTTAACGGGAGCGTACCATGAGCAGTTCTTC

D: -
V: TRBV6-5
J: TRBJ2-2
size: few
CDR3: CASSYSGQGTGELFF
DNA: TGTGCCAGCAGTTACTCGGGGCAGGGCACCGGGGAGCTGTTTTTT

D: -
V: TRBV5-5
J: TRBJ2-4
size: -
CDR3: CASSLEWGNIQYF
DNA: TGTGCCAGCAGCTTAGAGTGGGGAAACATTCAGTACTTC

D: -
V: TRBV4-3
J: TRBJ2-7
size: -
CDR3: CASSQTWFRGRYEQYF
DNA: TGCGCCAGCAGCCAAACTTGGTTCCGGGGCCGCTACGAGCAGTACTTC

D: -
V: TRBV11-2
J: TRBJ2-1
size: few
CDR3: CASSLAPVTRSYNEQFF
DNA: TGTGCCAGCAGCTTAGCCCCCGTTACACGCTCCTACAATGAGCAGTTCTTC

D: -
V: TRBV7-9
J: TRBJ2-1
size: many
CDR3: CASSLSSVAREQFF
DNA: TGTGCCAGCAGCTTATCTAGCGTCGCACGGGAGCAGTTCTTC

D: -
V: TRBV18
J: TRBJ2-5
size: few
CDR3: CASSQLSKETQYF
DNA: TGTGCCAGCTCACAACTTTCTAAGGAGACCCAGTACTTC

D: TRBD2
V: TRBV5-1
J: TRBJ2-3
size: few
CDR3: CASSSSGRISDTQYF
DNA: TGCGCCAGCAGCTCTAGCGGGAGGATCTCAGATACGCAGTATTTT

D: TRBD2
V: TRBV4-3
J: TRBJ2-7
size: few
CDR3: CASSQDLDSGAYEQYF
DNA: TGCGCCAGCAGCCAAGATCTAGATAGCGGGGCCTACGAGCAGTACTTC

D: -
V: TRBV15
J: TRBJ2-3
size: -
CDR3: CATSRGGSSTDTQYF
DNA: TGTGCCACCAGCAGAGGAGGTTCTAGCACAGATACGCAGTATTTT

D: TRBD2
V: TRBV10-3
J: TRBJ2-7
size: -
CDR3: CAIRKSGRTSYEQYF
DNA: TGTGCCATCAGGAAAAGCGGGAGGACCTCCTACGAGCAGTACTTC

D: -
V: TRBV6-5
J: TRBJ1-1
size: few
CDR3: CASSKTGARNTEAFF
DNA: TGTGCCAGCAGTAAGACAGGCGCCCGGAACACTGAAGCTTTCTTT

D: TRBD1
V: TRBV7-3
J: TRBJ1-3
size: few
CDR3: CASSSGQVGNTIYF
DNA: TGTGCCAGCAGCTCAGGACAGGTTGGAAACACCATATATTTT

D: -
V: TRBV29-1
J: TRBJ2-1
size: few
CDR3: CSVEGGDSYNEQFF
DNA: TGCAGCGTCGAAGGGGGGGACTCCTACAATGAGCAGTTCTTC

D: -
V: TRBV19
J: TRBJ2-5
size: few
CDR3: CASSMRRTETQYF
DNA: TGTGCCAGTAGTATGCGTAGGACGGAGACCCAGTACTTC

D: -
V: TRBV7-9
J: TRBJ2-1
size: many
CDR3: CASSLDSYNEQFF
DNA: TGTGCCAGCAGCTTAGACAGCTACAATGAGCAGTTCTTC

D: -
V: TRBV11-2
J: TRBJ2-1
size: few
CDR3: CASSHQQAPEQFF
DNA: TGTGCCAGCAGCCACCAGCAGGCACCCGAGCAGTTCTTC

D: TRBD1
V: TRBV19
J: TRBJ2-5
size: -
CDR3: CASSTNRGETQYF
DNA: TGTGCCAGTAGCACCAACAGGGGAGAGACCCAGTACTTC

D: -
V: TRBV10-3
J: TRBJ1-2
size: many
CDR3: CAIRASWGYTF
DNA: TGTGCCATCAGAGCCTCCTGGGGCTACACCTTC

D: -
V: TRBV6-6
J: TRBJ2-1
size: few
CDR3: CASSYGGTINEQFF
DNA: TGTGCCAGCAGTTACGGCGGGACGATTAATGAGCAGTTCTTC

D: -
V: TRBV28
J: TRBJ2-6
size: few
CDR3: CASSGPTAMFSSGANVLTF
DNA: TGTGCCAGCAGTGGACCGACCGCGATGTTCAGCTCTGGGGCCAACGTCCTGACTTTC

D: TRBD1
V: TRBV5-1
J: TRBJ2-7
size: -
CDR3: CASSTRDRRYEQYF
DNA: TGCGCCAGCAGCACCCGGGACAGACGATACGAGCAGTACTTC

D: TRBD1
V: TRBV4-1
J: TRBJ1-1
size: -
CDR3: CASRSVGQGTTEAFF
DNA: TGCGCCAGCAGATCTGTGGGACAGGGGACCACTGAAGCTTTCTTT

D: -
V: TRBV5-1
J: TRBJ2-5
size: many
CDR3: CASSLGRIQETQYF
DNA: TGCGCCAGCAGCTTGGGACGGATTCAAGAGACCCAGTACTTC

D: -
V: TRBV5-1
J: TRBJ2-1
size: few
CDR3: CASSLDGLVYNEQFF
DNA: TGCGCCAGCAGCTTAGACGGCCTCGTTTACAATGAGCAGTTCTTC

D: -
V: TRBV11-2
J: TRBJ2-2
size: -
CDR3: CASSPNWAGELFF
DNA: TGTGCCAGCAGCCCAAACTGGGCCGGGGAGCTGTTTTTT

D: -
V: TRBV11-2
J: TRBJ2-6
size: -
CDR3: CASSFTGANVLTF
DNA: TGTGCCAGCAGCTTTACTGGGGCCAACGTCCTGACTTTC

D: -
V: TRBV14
J: TRBJ1-1
size: few
CDR3: CASSPSRGLGAFF
DNA: TGTGCCAGCAGCCCGTCTAGGGGCCTCGGAGCTTTCTTT

D: -
V: TRBV5-8
J: TRBJ2-7
size: few
CDR3: CASSSGTRTVYEQYF
DNA: TGTGCCAGCAGCTCCGGGACCCGAACAGTATACGAGCAGTACTTC

D: -
V: TRBV2
J: TRBJ2-2
size: many
CDR3: CASSIAGGELFF
DNA: TGTGCCAGCAGCATAGCAGGCGGGGAGCTGTTTTTT